One and the same sample provided the 32 T cell receptor beta chains below, sequenced in a study of shared clonotypes between healthy human individuals. The data were produced by immunoSEQ multiplex PCR, yet TCRdb's version contains in-frame clones alone and is incomplete. The sample has a few hundred thousand clones, 60% to 80% seen once. The sample comprised memory CD4+ T cells sorted from blood. Subset reported: CD45RA-negative fraction. These receptors originate from a man younger than 45 in good health.

J is TRBJ1-2 and V is TRBV30; D not certain. Germline V CDR1 and CDR2: GTSNPN, SVGIG (reference sequence). This CDR3 is 12 amino acids long. Trimming left V 2 bases short and J 8 bases short, with 12 bases between. The CDR3 coding sequence is TGTGCCTGGAGTAGGTTTAGGGAAGGCTACACCTTC. Protein sequence: CAWSRFREGYTF.

The chain couples TRBV18 to TRBJ1-5; 9 bases are a match to TRBD1. Germline CDR1 is KGHSH and CDR2 is LQKENI. CDR3 length: 15 residues. V shed 2 bases and J 3 bases; nucleotides not matched to a gene: 2. CDR3 sequence reads: CASSPGTGSNQPQHF. For the CDR3, the DNA is TGTGCCAGCTCACCAGGGACAGGGTCCAATCAGCCCCAGCATTTT.

The J gene is TRBJ2-1, the V gene TRBV7-2; D may be TRBD2 (6 bases). CDR3 length: 14 residues. Per germline, CDR1 SGHTA and CDR2 FQGNSA. V was trimmed by 5 bases and J by 6 bases, leaving 14 bases between them. The CDR3 sequence is CASSGGPTSNEQFF. As DNA, the CDR3 is TGTGCCAGCAGCGGAGGGCCGACTTCCAATGAGCAGTTCTTC.

V is TRBV5-1 and J is TRBJ1-2, with D uncertain. Trimming took 1 base from V and 7 from J, leaving 14 bases between them. This CDR3 comprises 14 residues. CDR1 and CDR2 (germline): SGHRS, YFSETQ. The chain's CDR3 is CASSLQQDVGGYTF. For the CDR3, the DNA is TGCGCCAGCAGCTTGCAGCAGGACGTTGGTGGCTACACCTTC.

The chain carries TRBV7-9 and TRBJ1-1; D gene ambiguous. V gave up 1 base and J gave up 8 bases, with 17 bases separating them. The CDR3 consists of 15 residues. Per the germline V gene, CDR1 is SEHNR and CDR2 is FQNEAQ (reference sequence). CDR3 region: CASSLGTYGRSEAFF. In nucleotides, the CDR3 is TGTGCCAGCAGCTTAGGAACTTATGGGCGATCCGAAGCTTTCTTT.

V is TRBV29-1 and J is TRBJ2-5; D ambiguous. CDR1 is SQVTM and CDR2 is ANQGSEA in the germline V gene. This CDR3 is 13 amino acids long. CDR3 bases: TGCACCACCGAGGAGACGGACCAAGAGACCCAGTACTTC. Protein product: CTTEETDQETQYF.

Details on this clone: Relative to the germline gene, one junction end is altered; a read error may explain this. The J gene is TRBJ2-1, the V gene TRBV7-7, with D perhaps TRBD1 (6 bases). Germline CDR1 is SSHAT and CDR2 is FNYEAQ (reference sequence). The CDR3 length is 13 residues. CDR3 DNA: TGTGCTAGCAGCTTACTGACAGGAGGTGAGCAGTTCTTC. It encodes CASSLLTGGEQFF.

The chain links TRBV18 to TRBJ2-7; 16 nucleotides align to TRBD2. The CDR3 runs to 19 residues. The junction had 15 bases not matched to a gene; V was cut back by 6 bases and J by 4 bases. In germline, CDR1 is KGHSH, CDR2 LQKENI. The CDR3 bases are TGTGCCAGCTCGCTCGCGGCCGGGACTAGCGGGAGGGGAGAATACGAGCAGTACTTC. Translated, it gives CASSLAAGTSGRGEYEQYF. Variable domain in full (rest from reference TRBV18 and TRBJ2-7): NAGVMQNPRHLVRRRGQEARLRCSPMKGHSHVYWYRQLPEEGLKFMVYLQKENIIDESGMPKERFSAEFPKEGPSILRIQQVVRGDSAAYFCASSLAAGTSGRGEYEQYFGPGTRLTVT.

The chain is built from TRBV5-4 and TRBJ2-1, with a possible D match to TRBD2 (5 bases). V gave up 0 bases and J gave up 7 bases, with 11 bases separating them. The germline CDR1 and CDR2 sequences are SGHNT and YYREEE (reference sequence). The CDR3 covers 14 residues. The CDR3 sequence is CASSLGLAWNEQFF. In nucleotides, the CDR3 is TGTGCCAGCAGCTTGGGGCTAGCCTGGAATGAGCAGTTCTTC.

This clone was seen at least ten times. The CDR3, as DNA: TGTGCCAGCTCACCACCGGCTGGAGGGGACGAGCAGTACTTC. The encoded protein is CASSPPAGGDEQYF. The chain carries TRBV18 and TRBJ2-7, with TRBD2 as a possible D gene (6 bases). From germline, CDR1 is KGHSH and CDR2 LQKENI. V lost 0 bases and J 5 bases, leaving 11 bases between the germline ends. The CDR3 sequence is 14 residues long.

CDR3 residues: CASSPRKSGSSTDTQYF. CDR3 coding DNA: TGTGCCAGCAGCCCGCGTAAGAGCGGTTCTAGCACAGATACGCAGTATTTT. The genes are TRBV9 and TRBJ2-3; tentatively, D is TRBD2 (5 bases). The CDR3 length is 17 residues. CDR1 and CDR2 (germline): SGDLS, YYNGEE. The V gene lost 4 bases and the J gene lost 0 bases, with 18 bases spanning the gap.

V is TRBV7-8 and J is TRBJ2-1, with D perhaps given as TRBD1 or TRBD2 (5 bases each). The CDR3 extends over 13 amino acids. Per germline, CDR1 SGHVS and CDR2 FQNEAQ. V lost 0 bases, J lost 10 bases, and 10 bases lay in between. CDR3 amino acids: CASSLAGVIEQFF. CDR3 DNA sequence: TGTGCCAGCAGCTTAGCGGGGGTTATAGAGCAGTTCTTC.

V and J are TRBV7-2 and TRBJ1-3; D unclear. This CDR3 is built from 13 residues. Germline lookup yields CDR1 SGHTA and CDR2 FQGNSA. With 1 base removed from V and 7 bases from J, the gap between germline ends came to 8 bases. As DNA, the CDR3 is TGTGCCAGCAGCTTAGGGTCGGGCAACACCATATATTTT. Translated: CASSLGSGNTIYF. Full variable domain (rest looked up from reference TRBV7-2 and TRBJ1-3): GAGVSQSPSNKVTEKGKDVELRCDPISGHTALYWYRQSLGQGLEFLIYFQGNSAPDKSGLPSDRFSAERTGGSVSTLTIQRTQQEDSAVYLCASSLGSGNTIYFGEGSWLTVV.

This clone has only a few counts. The chain carries TRBV27 and TRBJ2-2; D is perhaps TRBD1 (6 bases). Looked up from germline, CDR1 is MNHEY and CDR2 is SMNVEV (reference sequence). The CDR3 loop spans 15 amino acids. Trimming pared 5 bases from V and 4 bases from J, leaving 14 bases between. The CDR3: CASSTTGYRTGELFF. The CDR3 bases are TGTGCCAGCAGTACCACAGGGTATCGCACCGGGGAGCTGTTTTTT.

CDR3 protein: CASSFLPGELFF. The CDR3 DNA reads TGTGCCAGCAGCTTTCTGCCCGGGGAGCTGTTTTTT. The J gene is TRBJ2-2, the V gene TRBV7-2; unclear D gene. CDR1 and CDR2 from the germline V gene are SGHTA and FQGNSA. CDR3 size: 12 residues. Trimming stripped 3 bases from V and 6 bases from J, with 5 bases between.

This chain connects TRBV9 to TRBJ2-3, with 9 bases that match TRBD2. This CDR3 is built from 16 residues. V was clipped by 2 bases and J by 4 bases; unmatched bases: 8. Germline V lookup: CDR1 SGDLS, CDR2 YYNGEE. Here the CDR3 DNA reads TGTGCCAGCAGCGTCAGTAGCGGGAGAGGCGCAGATACGCAGTATTTT. This encodes CASSVSSGRGADTQYF. Looking up the rest from reference TRBV9 and TRBJ2-3 gives the full variable domain: DSGVTQTPKHLITATGQRVTLRCSPRSGDLSVYWYQQSLDQGLQFLIQYYNGEERAKGNILERFSAQQFPDLHSELNLSSLELGDSALYFCASSVSSGRGADTQYFGPGTRLTVL.

The genes are TRBV7-8 and TRBJ2-7; 9 nucleotides agree with TRBD2. The ends lost 2 bases at V and 3 bases at J; junction bases unmatched: 11. The CDR3 covers 17 residues. Germline V gene lookup returns CDR1 SGHVS and CDR2 FQNEAQ. In DNA, the CDR3 is TGTGCCAGCAGCTTAAGGGGGGGTAGCGGGAGCTTCTACGAGCAGTACTTC. Amino acid sequence: CASSLRGGSGSFYEQYF.

In its sample, this clone was seen a few times. The CDR3 is CASTLEYGYTF. The DNA for the CDR3 is TGTGCCAGCACCCTCGAATATGGCTACACCTTC. J is TRBJ1-2 and V is TRBV5-5; D gene ambiguous. The germline V gene has CDR1 SGHKS and CDR2 YYEKEE (reference sequence). With 6 bases removed from V and 5 bases from J, the gap between germline ends came to 8 bases. The CDR3 loop spans 11 amino acids.

This sequence joins TRBV14 and TRBJ2-7; the D gene is possibly TRBD2 (6 bases). Germline CDR1 and CDR2: SGHDN and FVKESK. This CDR3 comprises 13 residues. Trimming took 4 bases from V and 6 from J, leaving 13 bases between them. The CDR3 protein is CASSLGPRGEQYF. CDR3 bases: TGTGCCAGCAGCCTCGGGCCGCGGGGCGAGCAGTACTTC.

There are many counts of this clone. The chain combines TRBV9 with TRBJ2-5, with TRBD2 as a possible D gene (5 bases). Germline V gene sequence: CDR1 SGDLS, CDR2 YYNGEE. This CDR3 comprises 16 residues. The V gene lost 5 bases and the J gene lost 3 bases, with 20 bases spanning the gap. The CDR3 loop reads CASSLATSLKEETQYF. CDR3 DNA: TGTGCCAGCAGTCTAGCCACTAGTTTAAAGGAAGAGACCCAGTACTTC.

V usage is TRBV2 and J usage is TRBJ2-4; 7 bases agree with TRBD1. Germline CDR1 and CDR2: SNHLY and FYNNEI. The CDR3 has 15 residues. J gave up 3 bases and V 2 bases, and 4 bases lay outside the gene matches. The CDR3 region is CASSEKGAGKNIQYF. As DNA, the CDR3 is TGTGCCAGCAGTGAAAAGGGGGCAGGCAAAAACATTCAGTACTTC.

CDR3 coding DNA: TGTGCCTGGAGTATTAGCTTTCAAGAGACCCAGTACTTC. Translated: CAWSISFQETQYF. The gene calls are TRBV30 and TRBJ2-5; no reliable D call. The CDR3 sequence is 13 residues long. Germline CDR1 reads GTSNPN; CDR2 reads SVGIG (reference sequence). Trimming shortened V by 2 bases and J by 2 bases, and 9 bases separated the two germline ends. The full variable domain, its missing parts supplied by reference TRBV30 and TRBJ2-5, is SQTIHQWPATLVQPVGSPLSLECTVEGTSNPNLYWYRQAAGRGLQLLFYSVGIGQISSEVPQNLSASRPQDRQFILSSKKLLLSDSGFYLCAWSISFQETQYFGPGTRLLVL.

This chain uses TRBV5-1 with TRBJ2-4; weak D call: TRBD1 (5 bases). The CDR3 extends over 16 amino acids. Trimming took off 4 bases at V and 9 bases at J, with 23 bases between the two ends. Germline V gene sequence: CDR1 SGHRS, CDR2 YFSETQ. The CDR3 here is CASSITPVDSFGIQYF. The CDR3 bases are TGCGCCAGCAGCATAACCCCCGTCGACAGTTTTGGCATTCAGTACTTC.

This chain connects TRBV11-2 to TRBJ2-5; tentatively, D is TRBD2 (6 bases). This CDR3 region has 15 residues. Germline assignment: CDR1 SGHAT and CDR2 FQNNGV. The ends were cut back, 5 bases at V and 4 bases at J, with 17 bases in the middle. The CDR3 protein is CASSPGSGVSETQYF. Here the CDR3 DNA reads TGTGCCAGCAGCCCCGGGAGTGGGGTTTCAGAGACCCAGTACTTC.

This clone has a handful of counts. The chain has TRBV7-2 and TRBJ1-2, with TRBD1 as a possible D gene (5 bases). In germline, CDR1 is SGHTA, CDR2 FQGNSA. V shed 5 bases and J shed 4 bases, with 17 bases lying between them. The CDR3 is 15 residues long. The CDR3 region has the DNA TGTGCCAGCAGCCCATCGAAAGGGACCATCTATGGCTACACCTTC. It translates to CASSPSKGTIYGYTF.

The chain is built from TRBV5-1 and TRBJ2-3; perhaps TRBD2 as D (7 bases). Trimming removed 1 base from V and 2 bases from J, with 14 bases in between. Germline CDR1 is SGHRS and CDR2 is YFSETQ. This CDR3 region has 16 residues. The CDR3 spells CASSLPSGGDTDTQYF. In nucleotides, the CDR3 is TGCGCCAGCAGCTTGCCTTCGGGGGGCGACACAGATACGCAGTATTTT.

This clone was seen more than once but under ten times. This chain uses TRBV7-9 with TRBJ2-1, with 8 bases lining up with TRBD2. CDR1 and CDR2 from the germline V gene are SEHNR and FQNEAQ (reference sequence). The V and J ends lost 0 bases and 6 bases, in that order; junction bases with no gene match: 7. This CDR3 contains 16 residues. The CDR3 DNA reads as TGTGCCAGCAGCTTAGCCACTAGCGGAAGATCCAATGAGCAGTTCTTC. It yields the protein CASSLATSGRSNEQFF. Full variable domain (missing parts from reference TRBV7-9 and TRBJ2-1): DTGVSQNPRHKITKRGQNVTFRCDPISEHNRLYWYRQTLGQGPEFLTYFQNEAQLEKSRLLSDRFSAERPKGSFSTLEIQRTEQGDSAMYLCASSLATSGRSNEQFFGPGTRLTVL.

This clone was seen at least ten times. The CDR3 sequence: CASSEISRGRDTF. The CDR3, as DNA: TGTGCCAGCAGTGAGATTTCCAGGGGGCGCGACACCTTC. The chain employs TRBV2 and TRBJ1-2; 8 bases line up with TRBD1. CDR1 SNHLY and CDR2 FYNNEI come from the germline V gene. This CDR3 is built from 13 residues. With V trimmed by 3 bases and J by 12 bases, 9 bases remained unmatched.

The J gene is TRBJ2-7, the V gene TRBV10-1; 9 bases match TRBD1. The germline V gene encodes CDR1 WNHNN and CDR2 SYGVQD (reference sequence). CDR3 length: 14 amino acids. Germline trimming cut 7 bases from V and 3 bases from J; bases unmatched to any gene: 7. CDR3 DNA: TGCGCCAGCATCGACAGGGGGTTAGGCTACGAGCAGTACTTC. This codes for CASIDRGLGYEQYF.

The CDR3: CASREQARMSEAFF. The DNA for the CDR3 is TGCGCCAGCAGAGAACAGGCACGGATGAGTGAAGCTTTCTTT. The chain joins TRBV4-1 to TRBJ1-1; weak D call: TRBD1 (5 bases). Germline lookup yields CDR1 MGHRA and CDR2 YSYEKL. Trimming left V 6 bases short and J 7 bases short, with 18 bases between. The CDR3 totals 14 residues.

The chain uses TRBV15 and TRBJ1-5; 10 bases are a match to TRBD1. The germline gives CDR1 LNHNV, CDR2 YYDKDF (reference sequence). The CDR3 contains 18 residues. V shed 0 bases and J 6 bases; nucleotides not matched to a gene: 11. The chain's CDR3 is CATSRETGTGVFAQPQHF. The CDR3 DNA follows: TGTGCCACCAGCAGAGAAACCGGGACAGGGGTCTTCGCTCAGCCCCAGCATTTT. Combining the CDR3 with reference TRBV15 and TRBJ1-5 gives the whole variable domain DAMVIQNPRYQVTQFGKPVTLSCSQTLNHNVMYWYQQKSSQAPKLLFHYYDKDFNNEADTPDNFQSRRPNTSFCFLDIRSPGLGDTAMYLCATSRETGTGVFAQPQHFGDGTRLSIL.

This clone has a handful of counts. The chain employs TRBV5-5 and TRBJ2-2, with TRBD1 as a possible D gene (6 bases). The CDR3 is 18 amino acids. From germline, CDR1 is SGHKS and CDR2 YYEKEE (reference sequence). The V gene lost 4 bases and the J gene lost 0 bases, with 19 bases spanning the gap. The CDR3 loop is CASSEQGFGITNTGELFF. CDR3 nucleotide sequence: TGTGCCAGCAGCGAACAGGGTTTTGGGATTACGAACACCGGGGAGCTGTTTTTT.